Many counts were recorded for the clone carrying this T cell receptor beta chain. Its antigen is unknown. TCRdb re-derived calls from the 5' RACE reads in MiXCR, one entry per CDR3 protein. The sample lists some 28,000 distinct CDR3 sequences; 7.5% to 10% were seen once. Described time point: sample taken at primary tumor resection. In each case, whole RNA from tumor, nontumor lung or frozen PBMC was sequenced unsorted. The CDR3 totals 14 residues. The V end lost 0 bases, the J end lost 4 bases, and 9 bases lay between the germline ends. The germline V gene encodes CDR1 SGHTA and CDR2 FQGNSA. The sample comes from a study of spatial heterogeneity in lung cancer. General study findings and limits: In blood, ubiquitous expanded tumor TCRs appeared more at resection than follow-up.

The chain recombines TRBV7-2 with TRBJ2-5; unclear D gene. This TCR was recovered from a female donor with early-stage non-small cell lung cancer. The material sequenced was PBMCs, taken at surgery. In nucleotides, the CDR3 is TGTGCCAGCAGCTTAGCGTGGGTGGGAGAGACCCAGTACTTC. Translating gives CASSLAWVGETQYF.